Below, 4 T cell receptor beta chains from the same sample are listed, as sequenced in a study of OX40 agonist ivuxolimab in advanced cancers. TCRdb's table, derived via immunoSEQ multiplex PCR, lists solely in-frame clones and lacks some. The repertoire holds 60,000 to 65,000 clones, with 70% to 90% as singletons. Sequencing used CD4+ or CD8+ T cells sorted from blood, obtained in a trial of the OX40 agonist ivuxolimab. These receptors were taken from an adult with an advanced solid tumor such as melanoma, head and neck, liver or kidney cancer.

This clone was picked up one time. The chain recombines TRBV5-1 with TRBJ1-1; 9 bases agree with TRBD1. Germline V gene lookup returns CDR1 SGHRS and CDR2 YFSETQ. The ends lost 2 bases at V and 0 bases at J; junction bases unmatched: 11. This CDR3 has 18 amino acids. This CDR3 is CASSLAKGTGTVNTEAFF. The CDR3 coding sequence is TGCGCCAGCAGCTTAGCAAAAGGGACAGGGACTGTGAACACTGAAGCTTTCTTT.

The chain uses TRBV7-8 and TRBJ2-2; D tentatively reads TRBD1 or TRBD2 (6 bases each). Between the trimmed V and J ends, which lost 2 bases and 6 bases, there was a span of 13 bases. Germline values: CDR1 SGHVS, CDR2 FQNEAQ. CDR3 length: 15 residues. The CDR3 reads CASSLFGGRPGELFF. CDR3 in DNA: TGTGCCAGCAGCTTATTCGGGGGCAGACCCGGGGAGCTGTTTTTT.

The rearrangement links TRBV2 to TRBJ1-6, with D maybe TRBD1 (5 bases). Germline V gene sequence: CDR1 SNHLY, CDR2 FYNNEI. This CDR3 has 15 residues. Trimming removed 1 base from V and 7 bases from J, with 11 bases in between. This chain's CDR3 is CASSEDGTGNSPLHF. The DNA of the CDR3 is TGTGCCAGCAGTGAAGACGGGACGGGGAATTCACCCCTCCACTTT.

The rearrangement links TRBV15 to TRBJ2-7; either TRBD1 or TRBD2 may fit D (5 bases each). The V gene's germline CDR1 is LNHNV and CDR2 YYDKDF (reference sequence). The CDR3 has 14 amino acids. V dropped 5 bases and J dropped 1 base, with 12 bases sitting between them. The CDR3 DNA reads TGTGCCACCAGCGAGTGGGGACCTTCCTACGAGCAGTACTTC. Amino acid sequence: CATSEWGPSYEQYF.